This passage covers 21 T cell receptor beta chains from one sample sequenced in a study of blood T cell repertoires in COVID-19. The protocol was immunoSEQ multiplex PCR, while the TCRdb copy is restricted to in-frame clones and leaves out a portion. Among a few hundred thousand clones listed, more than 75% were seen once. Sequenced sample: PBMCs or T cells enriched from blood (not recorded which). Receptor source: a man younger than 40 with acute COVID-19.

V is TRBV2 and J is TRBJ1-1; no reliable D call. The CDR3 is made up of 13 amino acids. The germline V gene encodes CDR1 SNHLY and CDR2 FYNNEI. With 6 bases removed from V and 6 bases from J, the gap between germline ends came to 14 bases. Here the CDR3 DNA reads TGTGCCAGCAGCGACGGAGTTGTCGCTGAAGCTTTCTTT. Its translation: CASSDGVVAEAFF.

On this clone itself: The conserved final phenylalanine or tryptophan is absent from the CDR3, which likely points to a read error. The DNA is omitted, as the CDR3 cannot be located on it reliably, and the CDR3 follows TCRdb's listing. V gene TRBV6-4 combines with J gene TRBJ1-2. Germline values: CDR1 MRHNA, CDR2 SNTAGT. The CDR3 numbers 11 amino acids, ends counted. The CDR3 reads CASSDSIGSVR.

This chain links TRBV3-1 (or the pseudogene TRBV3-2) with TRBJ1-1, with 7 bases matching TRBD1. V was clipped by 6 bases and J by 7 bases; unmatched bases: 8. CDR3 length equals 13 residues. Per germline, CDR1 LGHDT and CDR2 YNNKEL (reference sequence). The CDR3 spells CASSRGTDFEAFF. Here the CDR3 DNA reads TGTGCCAGCAGTCGCGGGACAGACTTTGAAGCTTTCTTT.

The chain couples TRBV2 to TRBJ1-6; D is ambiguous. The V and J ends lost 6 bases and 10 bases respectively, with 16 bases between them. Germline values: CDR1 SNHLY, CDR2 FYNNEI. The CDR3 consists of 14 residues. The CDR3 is CASSANWMTSPLHF. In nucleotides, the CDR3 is TGTGCCAGCAGCGCAAATTGGATGACATCACCCCTCCACTTT. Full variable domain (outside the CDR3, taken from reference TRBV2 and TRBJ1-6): EPEVTQTPSHQVTQMGQEVILRCVPISNHLYFYWYRQILGQKVEFLVSFYNNEISEKSEIFDDQFSVERPDGSNFTLKIRSTKLEDSAMYFCASSANWMTSPLHFGNGTRLTVT.

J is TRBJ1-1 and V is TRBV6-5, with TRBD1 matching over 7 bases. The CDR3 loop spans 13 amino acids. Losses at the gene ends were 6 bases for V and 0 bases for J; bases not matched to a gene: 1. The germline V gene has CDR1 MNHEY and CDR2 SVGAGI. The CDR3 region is CASRDRVNTEAFF. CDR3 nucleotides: TGTGCCAGCAGAGACAGGGTGAACACTGAAGCTTTCTTT.

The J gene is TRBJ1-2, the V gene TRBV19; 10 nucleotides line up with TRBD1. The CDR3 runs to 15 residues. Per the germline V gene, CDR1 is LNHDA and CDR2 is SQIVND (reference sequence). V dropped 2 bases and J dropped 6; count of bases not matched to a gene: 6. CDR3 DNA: TGTGCCAGTAGTATACGAGGGACAGGGGTTAATGGCTACACCTTC. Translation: CASSIRGTGVNGYTF.

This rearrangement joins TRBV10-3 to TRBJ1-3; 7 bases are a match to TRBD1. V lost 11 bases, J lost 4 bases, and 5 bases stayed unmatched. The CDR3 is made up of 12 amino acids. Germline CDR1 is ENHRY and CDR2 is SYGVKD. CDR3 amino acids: CAVQGEGNTIYF. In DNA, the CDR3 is TGTGCCGTCCAGGGGGAGGGAAACACCATATATTTT.

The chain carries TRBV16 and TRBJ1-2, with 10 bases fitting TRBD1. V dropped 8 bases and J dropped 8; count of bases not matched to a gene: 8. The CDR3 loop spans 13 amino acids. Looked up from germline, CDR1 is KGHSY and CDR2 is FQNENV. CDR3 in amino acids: CASRDRGRWGYTF. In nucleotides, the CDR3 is TGTGCCAGCCGGGACAGGGGTCGTTGGGGCTACACCTTC.

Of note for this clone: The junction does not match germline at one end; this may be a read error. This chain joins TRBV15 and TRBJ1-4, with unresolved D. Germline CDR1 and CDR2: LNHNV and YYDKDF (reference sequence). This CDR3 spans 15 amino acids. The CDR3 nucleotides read TGTGCCACCAGCCGAGACCGAATACTTATTGAAAAACTGTTTTTT. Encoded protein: CATSRDRILIEKLFF.

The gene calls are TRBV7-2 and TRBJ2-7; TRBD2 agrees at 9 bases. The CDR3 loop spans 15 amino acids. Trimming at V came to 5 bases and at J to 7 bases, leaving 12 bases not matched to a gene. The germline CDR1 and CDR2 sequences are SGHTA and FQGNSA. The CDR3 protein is CASSPLGAGGREQYF. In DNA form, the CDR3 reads TGTGCCAGCAGCCCGCTAGGGGCGGGGGGGCGAGAGCAGTACTTC.

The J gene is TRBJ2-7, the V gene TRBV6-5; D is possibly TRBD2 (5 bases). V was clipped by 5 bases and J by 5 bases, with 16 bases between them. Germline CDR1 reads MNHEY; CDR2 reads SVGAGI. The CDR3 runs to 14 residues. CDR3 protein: CASSRRTGNNEQYF. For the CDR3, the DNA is TGTGCCAGCAGTCGCCGGACGGGAAATAACGAGCAGTACTTC.

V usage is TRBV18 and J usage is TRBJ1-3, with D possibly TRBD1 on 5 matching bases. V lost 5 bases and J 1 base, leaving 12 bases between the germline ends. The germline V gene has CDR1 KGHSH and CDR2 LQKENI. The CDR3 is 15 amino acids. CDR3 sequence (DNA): TGTGCCAGCTCAGGCCTTCAGGGTTCTGGAAACACCATATATTTT. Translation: CASSGLQGSGNTIYF. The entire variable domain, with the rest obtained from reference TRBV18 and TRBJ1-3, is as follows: NAGVMQNPRHLVRRRGQEARLRCSPMKGHSHVYWYRQLPEEGLKFMVYLQKENIIDESGMPKERFSAEFPKEGPSILRIQQVVRGDSAAYFCASSGLQGSGNTIYFGEGSWLTVV.

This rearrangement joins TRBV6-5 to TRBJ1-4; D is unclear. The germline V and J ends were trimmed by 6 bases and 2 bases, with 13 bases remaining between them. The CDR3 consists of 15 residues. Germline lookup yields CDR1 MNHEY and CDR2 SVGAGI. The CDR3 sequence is CASRRPWVTNEKLFF. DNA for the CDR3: TGTGCCAGCAGGCGGCCTTGGGTGACTAATGAAAAACTGTTTTTT.

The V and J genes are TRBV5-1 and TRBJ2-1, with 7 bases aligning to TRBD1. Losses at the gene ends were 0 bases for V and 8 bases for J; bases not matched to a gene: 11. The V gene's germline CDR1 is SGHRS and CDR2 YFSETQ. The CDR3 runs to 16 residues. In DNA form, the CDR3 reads TGCGCCAGCAGCTTGGCGCCGAGACAGGGTTGGGATGAGCAGTTCTTC. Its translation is CASSLAPRQGWDEQFF.

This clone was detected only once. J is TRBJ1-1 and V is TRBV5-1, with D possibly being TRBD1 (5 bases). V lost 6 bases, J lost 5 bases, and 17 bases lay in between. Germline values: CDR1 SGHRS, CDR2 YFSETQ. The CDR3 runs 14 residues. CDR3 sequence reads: CASTPPGRGTEAFF. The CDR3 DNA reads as TGCGCCAGCACCCCCCCCGGTCGGGGGACTGAAGCTTTCTTT. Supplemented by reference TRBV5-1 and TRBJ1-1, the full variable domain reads KAGVTQTPRYLIKTRGQQVTLSCSPISGHRSVSWYQQTPGQGLQFLFEYFSETQRNKGNFPGRFSGRQFSNSRSEMNVSTLELGDSALYLCASTPPGRGTEAFFGQGTRLTVV.

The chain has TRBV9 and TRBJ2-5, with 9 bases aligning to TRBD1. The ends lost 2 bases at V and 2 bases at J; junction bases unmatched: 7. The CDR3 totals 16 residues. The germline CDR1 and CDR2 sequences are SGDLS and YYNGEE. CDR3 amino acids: CASSVRIGTGQETQYF. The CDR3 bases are TGTGCCAGCAGCGTGAGAATCGGGACAGGGCAAGAGACCCAGTACTTC. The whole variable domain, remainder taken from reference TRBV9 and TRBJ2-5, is DSGVTQTPKHLITATGQRVTLRCSPRSGDLSVYWYQQSLDQGLQFLIQYYNGEERAKGNILERFSAQQFPDLHSELNLSSLELGDSALYFCASSVRIGTGQETQYFGPGTRLLVL.

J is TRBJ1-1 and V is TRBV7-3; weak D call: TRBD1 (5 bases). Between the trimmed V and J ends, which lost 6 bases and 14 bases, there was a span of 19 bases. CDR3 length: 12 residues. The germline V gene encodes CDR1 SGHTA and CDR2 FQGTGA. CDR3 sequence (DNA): TGTGCCAGCAGTCCAAACAGGCCTCCTATGTTCTTT. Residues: CASSPNRPPMFF. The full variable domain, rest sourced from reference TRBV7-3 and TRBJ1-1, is GAGVSQTPSNKVTEKGKYVELRCDPISGHTALYWYRQSLGQGPEFLIYFQGTGAADDSGLPNDRFFAVRPEGSVSTLKIQRTERGDSAVYLCASSPNRPPMFFGQGTRLTVV.

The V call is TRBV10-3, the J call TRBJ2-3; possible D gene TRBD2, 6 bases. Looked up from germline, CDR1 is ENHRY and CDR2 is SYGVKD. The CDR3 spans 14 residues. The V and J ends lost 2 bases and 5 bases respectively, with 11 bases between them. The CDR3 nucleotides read TGTGCCATCAGTGAGATTAGGGAGGTAGATACGCAGTATTTT. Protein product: CAISEIREVDTQYF.

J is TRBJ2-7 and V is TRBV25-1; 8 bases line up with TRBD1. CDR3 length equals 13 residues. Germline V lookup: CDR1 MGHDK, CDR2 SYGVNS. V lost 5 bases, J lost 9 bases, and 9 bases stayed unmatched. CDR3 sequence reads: CASSSRDRHSQYF. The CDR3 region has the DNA TGTGCCAGCAGTTCCCGGGACAGGCACTCGCAGTACTTC.

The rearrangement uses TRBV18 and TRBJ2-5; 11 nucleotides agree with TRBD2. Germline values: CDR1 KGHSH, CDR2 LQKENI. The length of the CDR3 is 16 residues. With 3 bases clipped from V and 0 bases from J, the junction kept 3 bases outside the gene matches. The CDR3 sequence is CASSPTSGGHQETQYF. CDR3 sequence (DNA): TGTGCCAGCTCACCTACTAGCGGGGGTCACCAAGAGACCCAGTACTTC. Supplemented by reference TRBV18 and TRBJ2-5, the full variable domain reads NAGVMQNPRHLVRRRGQEARLRCSPMKGHSHVYWYRQLPEEGLKFMVYLQKENIIDESGMPKERFSAEFPKEGPSILRIQQVVRGDSAAYFCASSPTSGGHQETQYFGPGTRLLVL.

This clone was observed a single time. The CDR3 here is CASSFDEDSPLHF. The CDR3 nucleotides are TGCGCCAGCAGCTTTGACGAGGATTCACCCCTCCACTTT. The gene calls are TRBV5-1 and TRBJ1-6; the D is unclear. The CDR3 runs 13 residues. Germline values: CDR1 SGHRS, CDR2 YFSETQ. V dropped 2 bases and J dropped 8 bases, with 8 bases sitting between them.